The rows below give T cell receptor beta chains drawn from one sample of a study of blood T cell repertoires in COVID-19. The protocol was immunoSEQ multiplex PCR, while the TCRdb copy is restricted to in-frame clones and leaves out a portion. The table lists 43,000 or so clones, approximately 86% of them singletons. Sequencing was performed on peripheral blood. These receptors were obtained from a man in his fifties or sixties with active or convalescent COVID-19. Each CDR3 is given with its conserved first and last residue. D genes are given only for firm matches. Rows give clone size only sometimes, using once, few, many, or a class for an expanded clone.

TRBJ2-7,NA,NA,TRBV10-1,TGCGCCAGCAGTGCAGGCAGCACCTCCTACGAGCAGTACTTC,CASSAGSTSYEQYF
TRBJ1-6,once,NA,TRBV2,TGTGCCAGCAGTGTTGTTGTACAGGCCAATTCACCCCTCCACTTT,CASSVVVQANSPLHF
TRBJ1-2,NA,NA,TRBV28,TGTGCCAGCAGCACCACTATCTATGGCTACACCTTC,CASSTTIYGYTF
TRBJ1-2,NA,NA,TRBV12-3/TRBV12-4,TGTGCCAGCAGAAATGAGAACTATGGCTACACCTTC,CASRNENYGYTF
TRBJ1-1,NA,TRBD1,TRBV9,TGTGCCAGCAGCGCCCAGGGGGCGGACACTGAAGCTTTCTTT,CASSAQGADTEAFF
TRBJ2-7,NA,NA,TRBV28,TGTGCCAGCAGTCACCCTGGGGGGAGGACCTACGAGCAGTACTTC,CASSHPGGRTYEQYF
TRBJ1-1,few,NA,TRBV19,TGTGCCAGTAGTTACGGACGGGGGAGCACTGAAGCTTTCTTT,CASSYGRGSTEAFF
TRBJ2-7,once,TRBD1,TRBV27,TGTGCCAGCAGACCCGGGACAGGGGGGGGCTACGAGCAGTACTTC,CASRPGTGGGYEQYF
TRBJ1-4,NA,TRBD1,TRBV27,TGTGCCAGCAGTTCAGGGGGTAATGAAAAACTGTTTTTT,CASSSGGNEKLFF
TRBJ1-4,NA,NA,TRBV18,TGTGCCAGCCATGGACAGCTAAATGAAAAACTGTTTTTT,CASHGQLNEKLFF
TRBJ1-1,NA,NA,TRBV19,TGTGCCAGTAGTACGGACAGTCATGAACTGGCTGAAGCTTTCTTT,CASSTDSHELAEAFF
TRBJ2-2,few,NA,TRBV19,TGTGCCAGTATTCTGTCCGGAGGGTGGGACACCGGGGAGCTGTTTTTT,CASILSGGWDTGELFF
TRBJ1-1,NA,TRBD1,TRBV6-5,TGTGCCAGCAGTTACGGGACAGGGGTCATGAACACTGAAGCTTTCTTT,CASSYGTGVMNTEAFF
TRBJ1-2,NA,NA,TRBV4-1,TGCGCCAGCAGCCAAGTGAGGATTACCAACTATGGCTACACCTTC,CASSQVRITNYGYTF
TRBJ1-2,NA,NA,TRBV29-1,TGCAGCGTTGGGCTGGAGGGGTATGGCTACACCTTC,CSVGLEGYGYTF
TRBJ1-4,NA,NA,TRBV10-3,TGTGCCATCAGTGATAGAACTAATGAAAAACTGTTTTTT,CAISDRTNEKLFF
TRBJ2-3,NA,NA,TRBV7-2,TGTGCCAGCAGCTTTGGGGGCCCGACGATGGATACGCAGTATTTT,CASSFGGPTMDTQYF
TRBJ2-7,NA,TRBD1,TRBV7-9,TGTGCCAGCAGCGAGATCGGGACAGACGCCTACGAGCAGTACTTC,CASSEIGTDAYEQYF
TRBJ1-2,NA,NA,TRBV7-3,TGTGCCAGCAGCCCAGGGGATGGCTATGGCTACACCTTC,CASSPGDGYGYTF
TRBJ1-1,NA,NA,TRBV19,TGTGCCAGTAGCAAAAAATTGAACACTGAAGCTTTCTTT,CASSKKLNTEAFF
TRBJ2-3,NA,NA,TRBV30,TGTGCCTGGAGTGGTGGACTAATAAATACGCAGTATTTT,CAWSGGLINTQYF
TRBJ1-5,NA,NA,TRBV18,TGTGCCAGCTCACCGTTTCGAGATCAGCCCCAGCATTTT,CASSPFRDQPQHF
TRBJ1-1,NA,NA,TRBV11-2,TGTGCCAGCAGCTTAGGCGAAAGCACTGAAGCTTTCTTT,CASSLGESTEAFF
TRBJ1-1,few,NA,TRBV3-1/TRBV3-2,TGTGCCAGCAGCCGAGGAGGGGTCGATACTGAAGCTTTCTTT,CASSRGGVDTEAFF
TRBJ1-6,once,NA,TRBV21-1,TGTGCCAGCAGCAAGGAGGGAGTCCATTCACCCCTCCACTTT,CASSKEGVHSPLHF
TRBJ1-4,NA,NA,TRBV7-9,TGTGCCAGCAGCTTAGATTATGGCTTTGGTGAAAAACTGTTTTTT,CASSLDYGFGEKLFF
TRBJ2-7,NA,TRBD1,TRBV7-2,TGTGCCAGCAGCTTAGGGGGACAGGGGGACGAGCAGTACTTC,CASSLGGQGDEQYF
TRBJ1-6,NA,TRBD1,TRBV5-6,TGTGCCAGCAGCCCCCTGACAGGGGGTATCGATTCACCCCTCCACTTT,CASSPLTGGIDSPLHF
TRBJ2-5,NA,NA,TRBV27,TGTGCCAGCAGTTTATCCACAGTGCATCAAGAGACCCAGTACTTC,CASSLSTVHQETQYF
TRBJ1-3,NA,NA,TRBV4-3,TGCGCCAGCAGCCAAGGTCCCGGGCCAGGGAACACCATATATTTT,CASSQGPGPGNTIYF
TRBJ1-3,once,NA,TRBV2,TGTGCCAGCACCCCGACAGGTGGAAACACCATATATTTT,CASTPTGGNTIYF
TRBJ2-1,NA,TRBD2,TRBV28,TGTGCCAGCAGTTTATGGGCGGGGGGGCCTAGGGCCGCGGACAATGAGCAGTTCTTC,CASSLWAGGPRAADNEQFF
TRBJ1-1,NA,NA,TRBV27,TGTGCCAGCAGTTCCGGGACGGACCCGGGGGACACTGAAGCTTTCTTT,CASSSGTDPGDTEAFF
TRBJ1-2,NA,TRBD1,TRBV28,TGTGCCAGCAGTTTAGGGGCGCCGTCAGGGGGACATGGCTACACCTTC,CASSLGAPSGGHGYTF
TRBJ1-1,NA,TRBD1,TRBV14,TGTGCCAGCAGCCAACAGGGGGCCGTCACTGAAGCTTTCTTT,CASSQQGAVTEAFF
TRBJ1-2,NA,NA,TRBV18,TGTGCCAGCTCGAACCTCCCCCCCAGGGCTAACTATGGCTACACCTTC,CASSNLPPRANYGYTF
TRBJ1-5,NA,NA,TRBV24-1,TGTGCCACCAGTGATGCGGGGAGGGATAGCAATCAGCCCCAGCATTTT,CATSDAGRDSNQPQHF
TRBJ2-7,NA,TRBD2,TRBV27,TGTGCCAGCAACCCCCTAGCGGGGGGCCTCTACGAGCAGTACTTC,CASNPLAGGLYEQYF
TRBJ2-3,once,NA,TRBV5-1,TGCGCCAGCAGCTTGGGGTCCGGGGGCACAGATACGCAGTATTTT,CASSLGSGGTDTQYF
TRBJ1-3,NA,NA,TRBV2,TGTGCCAGCCTGCGGGAAAAATCTGGAAACACCATATATTTT,CASLREKSGNTIYF
TRBJ2-7,NA,NA,TRBV28,TGTGCCAGCAGTTTTGGCGGGCCTCGAGGAGAGCAGTACTTC,CASSFGGPRGEQYF
TRBJ1-5,few,NA,TRBV7-2,TGTGCCAGTGCCCCCTCCCGGGTCGTTAGCAATCAGCCCCAGCATTTT,CASAPSRVVSNQPQHF
TRBJ1-4,NA,TRBD1,TRBV25-1,TGTGCCAGCAGTGGACTACAAGGACAGGGGCTTGGAAAACTGTTTTTT,CASSGLQGQGLGKLFF
TRBJ1-5,NA,NA,TRBV28,TGTGCCAGCAGTTTGGGGGGTACGATTTATAGCAATCAGCCCCAGCATTTT,CASSLGGTIYSNQPQHF
TRBJ2-1,NA,TRBD2,TRBV7-9,TGTGCCAGCAGCCCCCGCGTTGGCGGGGGGGCTGAGTACAATGAGCAGTTCTTC,CASSPRVGGGAEYNEQFF
TRBJ2-1,NA,TRBD1,TRBV2,TGTGCCAGCAGTGAAGCTTGGTTTAAGGGACAGGGTGGGAACAATGAGCAGTTCTTC,CASSEAWFKGQGGNNEQFF
TRBJ2-1,few,NA,TRBV18,TGTGCCAGCTCACCACCGGCAGGGGCATCCTACAATGAGCAGTTCTTC,CASSPPAGASYNEQFF
TRBJ2-3,NA,NA,TRBV6-1,TGTGCCAGCAGTGAAGACAACACAGATACGCAGTATTTT,CASSEDNTDTQYF
TRBJ1-2,NA,TRBD1,TRBV10-3,TGTGCCATCAGTCGGATTACGGGACAGGGAGATGGCTACACCTTC,CAISRITGQGDGYTF
TRBJ2-2,NA,NA,TRBV6-5,TGTGCCACCAACAGGGACACCGGGGAGCTGTTTTTT,CATNRDTGELFF
TRBJ2-4,NA,TRBD2,TRBV5-8,TGTGCCAGCAGACTAGCGGGGGGGCCGATGGGCAAAAACATTCAGTACTTC,CASRLAGGPMGKNIQYF
TRBJ2-1,NA,NA,TRBV5-1,TGCGCCAGCAGCTTGGCGGGGACCTACAATGAGCAGTTCTTC,CASSLAGTYNEQFF
TRBJ1-1,few,NA,TRBV30,TGTGCCTGCAATCAAGGAGCTGAAGCTTTCTTT,CACNQGAEAFF
TRBJ2-1,NA,TRBD2,TRBV11-2,TGTGCCAGCAGGTTTCTAGCGGGGGGAAACCATGAGCAGTTCTTC,CASRFLAGGNHEQFF
TRBJ2-1,NA,NA,TRBV11-1,TGTGCCAGCACAGCCTACAATGAGCAGTTCTTC,CASTAYNEQFF
TRBJ2-5,NA,TRBD2,TRBV7-2,TGTGCCAGCAGCCCCCGAGCGGGGGGGCCGTTGGAGACCCAGTACTTC,CASSPRAGGPLETQYF
TRBJ1-2,once,NA,TRBV18,TGTGCCAGCTCACCAGCGGCCGGAGATGGCTACACCTTC,CASSPAAGDGYTF
TRBJ2-7,few,NA,TRBV27,TGTGCCAGCAGTTTATTTAGGGGGCCCCTAGCGTACGAGCAGTACTTC,CASSLFRGPLAYEQYF
TRBJ2-7,once,NA,TRBV3-1/TRBV3-2,TGTGCCAGCAGCCAAGGGAGATCTGAGCAGTACTTC,CASSQGRSEQYF